This T cell receptor beta chain appears in the sequencing data of a study of control samples from healthy donors and cancer patients. Assay used: immunoSEQ multiplex PCR; TCRdb lists only in-frame clones, some missing. The sample holds 90,000 to 130,000 clones; around 87% are singletons and the top ten take 3.5% to 4.5%. The germline V gene has CDR1 KGHDR and CDR2 SFDVKD. This CDR3 is 14 amino acids long. The V segment lost 7 bases and the J segment 3 bases; nucleotides outside the gene matches: 2. This chain joins TRBV24-1 and TRBJ2-3; 11 positions agree with TRBD2. The source of this sequence is a woman in her sixties with lung cancer. Sequencing input: PBMCs. In DNA form, the CDR3 reads TGTGCCACCAGAACTAGCGGGAGAACAGATACGCAGTATTTT. Translated: CATRTSGRTDTQYF.